This TCR beta chain was sequenced for a study of blood T cells in healthy people across ages. General study findings and limits: Long-lived donors had more naive CD4+ cells and higher diversity than aged donors. Roughly linearly, TCR beta diversity per million T cells fell as age increased.

A remark on this clonotype: The target antigen is unknown.

Germline CDR1 MNHEY, CDR2 SMNVEV (reference sequence). CDR3 length: 15 amino acids. The V segment lost 5 bases and the J segment 7 bases; nucleotides outside the gene matches: 12. Primed by a sample-barcoded 5' primer and a J-beta primer mix, a second PCR proceeded for 7 to 11 cycles. TCRdb reprocessed the 5' RACE reads with MiXCR, giving one entry per CDR3 protein. The data hold about 1.8 million distinct CDR3 sequences, with approximately 50% observed a single time. The sample comprised blood. The sequence was obtained from a woman aged 40 to 50 in good health. This chain uses TRBV27 with TRBJ2-7, with 9 bases identical to TRBD2. The CDR3, as DNA: TGTGCCAGCAGTCTGGCGGGGGGGCTGTGGAATGAGCAGTACTTC. Protein: CASSLAGGLWNEQYF.